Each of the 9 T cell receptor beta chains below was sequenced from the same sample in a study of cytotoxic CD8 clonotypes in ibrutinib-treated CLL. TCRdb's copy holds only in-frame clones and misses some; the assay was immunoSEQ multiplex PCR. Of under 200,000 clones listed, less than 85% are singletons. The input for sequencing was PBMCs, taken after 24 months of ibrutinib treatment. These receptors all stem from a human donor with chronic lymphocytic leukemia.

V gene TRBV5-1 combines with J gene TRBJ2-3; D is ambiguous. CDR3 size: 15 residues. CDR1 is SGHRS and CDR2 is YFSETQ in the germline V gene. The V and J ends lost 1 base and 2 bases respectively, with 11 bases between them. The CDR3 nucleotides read TGCGCCAGCAGCTTGCAGTGGTTTGCCACAGATACGCAGTATTTT. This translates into CASSLQWFATDTQYF.

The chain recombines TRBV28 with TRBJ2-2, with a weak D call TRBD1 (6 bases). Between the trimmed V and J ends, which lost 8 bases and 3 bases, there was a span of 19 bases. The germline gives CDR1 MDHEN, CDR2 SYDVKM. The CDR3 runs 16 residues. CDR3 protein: CASDTPGHLHTGELFF. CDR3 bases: TGTGCCAGCGATACACCGGGACATTTGCACACCGGGGAGCTGTTTTTT.

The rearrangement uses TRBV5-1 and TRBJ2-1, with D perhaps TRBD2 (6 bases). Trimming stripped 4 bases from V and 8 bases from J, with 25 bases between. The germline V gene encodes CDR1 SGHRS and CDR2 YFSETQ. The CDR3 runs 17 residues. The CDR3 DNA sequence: TGCGCCAGCAGCCCTGGTGGGGGGAACTACAATAACCATGAGCAGTTCTTC. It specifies CASSPGGGNYNNHEQFF.

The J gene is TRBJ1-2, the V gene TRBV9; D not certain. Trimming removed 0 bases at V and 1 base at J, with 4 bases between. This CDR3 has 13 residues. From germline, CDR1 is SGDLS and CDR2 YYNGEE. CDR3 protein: CASSVEFNYGYTF. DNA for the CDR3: TGTGCCAGCAGCGTAGAGTTTAACTATGGCTACACCTTC.

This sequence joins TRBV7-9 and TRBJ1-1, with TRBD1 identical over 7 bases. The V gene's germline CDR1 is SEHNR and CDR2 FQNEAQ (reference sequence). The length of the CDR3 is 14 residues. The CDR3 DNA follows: TGTGCGATTTCCCCGGGACAGTTATACACTGAAGCTTTCTTT. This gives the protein CAISPGQLYTEAFF.

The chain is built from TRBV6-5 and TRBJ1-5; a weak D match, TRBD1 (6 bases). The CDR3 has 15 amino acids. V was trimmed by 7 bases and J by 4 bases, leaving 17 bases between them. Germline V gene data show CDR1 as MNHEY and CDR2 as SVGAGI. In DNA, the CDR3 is TGTGCCAGCACCAGTAGGGGTCAGGGGAATCAGCCCCAGCATTTT. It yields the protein CASTSRGQGNQPQHF.

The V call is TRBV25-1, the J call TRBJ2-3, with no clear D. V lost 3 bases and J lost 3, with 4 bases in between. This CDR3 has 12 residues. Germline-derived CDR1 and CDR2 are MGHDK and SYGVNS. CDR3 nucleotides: TGTGCCAGCAGTGAGACAACAGATACGCAGTATTTT. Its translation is CASSETTDTQYF.

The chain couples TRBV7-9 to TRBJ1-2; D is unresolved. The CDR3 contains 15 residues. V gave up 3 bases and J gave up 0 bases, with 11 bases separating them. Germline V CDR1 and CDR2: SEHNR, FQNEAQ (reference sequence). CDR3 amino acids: CASSFRGEANYGYTF. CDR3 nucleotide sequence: TGTGCCAGCAGCTTCCGTGGGGAAGCTAACTATGGCTACACCTTC.

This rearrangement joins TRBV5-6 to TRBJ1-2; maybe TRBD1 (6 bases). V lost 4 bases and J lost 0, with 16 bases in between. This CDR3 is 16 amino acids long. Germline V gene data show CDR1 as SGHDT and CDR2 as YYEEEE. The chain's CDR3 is CASSPLDRIPNYGYTF. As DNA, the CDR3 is TGTGCCAGCAGCCCACTGGACAGAATACCTAACTATGGCTACACCTTC.